The sample holds one count of the clone carrying this TCR beta chain. Its antigen remains unidentified. The CDR3 is 13 residues long. Germline V lookup: CDR1 GTSNPN, CDR2 SVGIG (reference sequence). Trimming shortened V by 1 base and J by 4 bases, and 10 bases separated the two germline ends. The sample originates from a study of T cell repertoires in cytomegalovirus infection. Study context: The study used recently identified HLA-C-restricted and well-studied HLA-B-restricted CMV epitopes. Matching HLA type, along with CMV infection, was indicated by public TCR beta signatures.

Study-level findings and limits: CMV-specific TCR beta clonotypes restricted by HLA-C were the ones dominating the ex vivo response. Cumulative public TCR beta family frequency identified carriers of CMV plus the relevant HLA.

TCRdb recomputed calls from the reads with MiXCR, one row per CDR3 protein. This table has 350,000 to 400,000 distinct CDR3 sequences, 34% appearing once. This receptor was taken from a human donor in good health (CMV status not recorded). Some clones in this sample may be carry-over from other donors' samples. The material was cultured PBMCs, obtained from culture after CMV antigen stimulation. V and J are TRBV30 and TRBJ2-5; D uncertain. This CDR3 reads CAWSGAGTETQYF. CDR3 nucleotides: TGTGCCTGGAGTGGGGCAGGAACAGAGACCCAGTACTTC. Supplemented by reference TRBV30 and TRBJ2-5, the full variable domain reads SQTIHQWPATLVQPVGSPLSLECTVEGTSNPNLYWYRQAAGRGLQLLFYSVGIGQISSEVPQNLSASRPQDRQFILSSKKLLLSDSGFYLCAWSGAGTETQYFGPGTRLLVL.